This T cell receptor beta chain was identified in a study of blood T cell repertoires in COVID-19. Sequencing used immunoSEQ multiplex PCR; TCRdb keeps in-frame clones, though not all of them. Here the sample spans 200,000 to 250,000 clones, approximately 80% being singletons. Germline CDR1 and CDR2: MDHEN and SYDVKM. The CDR3 loop spans 15 amino acids. The V gene lost 5 bases and the J gene lost 1 base, with 15 bases spanning the gap. Source material: peripheral blood. This chain links TRBV28 with TRBJ2-7; possible D gene TRBD1, 5 bases. The clonotype comes from a man aged 50 or older with active or convalescent COVID-19. CDR3 region: CASSLRAGLSYEQYF. CDR3 sequence (DNA): TGTGCCAGCAGTCTTCGGGCAGGGCTGTCCTACGAGCAGTACTTC.